The clone carrying this T cell receptor (beta chain) has only a few counts. The record originates from a study of cytomegalovirus exposure and HLA in healthy donors. The protocol was immunoSEQ multiplex PCR, while the TCRdb copy is restricted to in-frame clones and leaves out a portion. This table holds under 400,000 clones, 70% to 90% found once. The V end lost 7 bases, the J end lost 7 bases, and 17 bases lay between the germline ends. The CDR3 has 14 amino acids. The germline gives CDR1 MNHEY, CDR2 SMNVEV (reference sequence). This chain connects TRBV27 to TRBJ2-1, with D perhaps TRBD1 (5 bases). This sequence was found in a man aged 25-45 years in good health and CMV-seronegative. Source material: PBMCs. The DNA for the CDR3 is TGTGCCAGCACCCCAAAGATAGGGGATAATGAGCAGTTCTTC. Its translation is CASTPKIGDNEQFF.